A selection of T cell receptor beta chains follows, all from one sample in a study of blood T cell repertoires in COVID-19. Generated by immunoSEQ multiplex PCR, the TCRdb table keeps only in-frame clones and is missing some. Of more than 70,000 clones detected, 75% to 90% appear once; the ten largest clones hold 1.2%. The material sequenced was peripheral blood. All receptors come from a man older than 75 with active or convalescent COVID-19. Each CDR3 is given with its conserved first and last residue. Each record gives: V gene, D gene, clone size, J gene, CDR3 DNA, CDR3 protein. D genes are given only for firm matches. Some rows mark clone size as missing; the rest say once, few, many or name a class of expanded clone.

v_gene: TRBV12-5; d_gene: -; abundance: -; j_gene: TRBJ1-3; CDR3nt: TGTGCTAGTGGTCCAAGGGGTTCTGTAGGAAACACCATATATTTT; CDR3aa: CASGPRGSVGNTIYF
v_gene: TRBV11-2; d_gene: TRBD2; abundance: few; j_gene: TRBJ2-2; CDR3nt: TGTGCCAGCAGCCCAGGACTAGCGGGAGGGCCAGGCGGGGAGCTGTTTTTT; CDR3aa: CASSPGLAGGPGGELFF
v_gene: TRBV29-1; d_gene: TRBD2; abundance: -; j_gene: TRBJ2-5; CDR3nt: TGCAGCGTTGTGGGACTAGCGGGAGGGAGAGAGACCCAGTACTTC; CDR3aa: CSVVGLAGGRETQYF
v_gene: TRBV5-4; d_gene: TRBD1; abundance: -; j_gene: TRBJ2-7; CDR3nt: TGTGCCACCCAGCCGGGACAGGACTCCTACGAGCAGTACTTC; CDR3aa: CATQPGQDSYEQYF
v_gene: TRBV4-3; d_gene: -; abundance: -; j_gene: TRBJ1-2; CDR3nt: TGCGCCAGCAGCCTAGCCGGGACAACCTATGGCTACACCTTC; CDR3aa: CASSLAGTTYGYTF
v_gene: TRBV7-9; d_gene: -; abundance: -; j_gene: TRBJ2-1; CDR3nt: TGTGCCAGCAGCTTAGCGGCGGGGAGGTACAATGAGCAGTTCTTC; CDR3aa: CASSLAAGRYNEQFF
v_gene: TRBV7-2; d_gene: TRBD2; abundance: -; j_gene: TRBJ2-1; CDR3nt: TGTGCCAGCAGCTTAGCTTGGGCTAGCGGAGCCTACAATGAGCAGTTCTTC; CDR3aa: CASSLAWASGAYNEQFF
v_gene: TRBV2; d_gene: -; abundance: few; j_gene: TRBJ1-2; CDR3nt: TGTGCCAGCAGTGAGCAGGGGAACTATGGCTACACCTTC; CDR3aa: CASSEQGNYGYTF
v_gene: TRBV4-1; d_gene: TRBD1; abundance: -; j_gene: TRBJ1-4; CDR3nt: TGCGCCAGCAGCCGGGACAGTGCAACTAATGAAAAACTGTTTTTT; CDR3aa: CASSRDSATNEKLFF
v_gene: TRBV7-2; d_gene: -; abundance: -; j_gene: TRBJ2-6; CDR3nt: TGTGCCAGCAGCTTAGCCGACAGCTCTGGGGCCAACGTCCTGACTTTC; CDR3aa: CASSLADSSGANVLTF